This T cell receptor (beta chain) was captured by sequencing in a study of blood T cell repertoires in COVID-19. CDR1 and CDR2 (germline): SEHNR, FQNEAQ (reference sequence). Trimming shortened V by 11 bases and J by 0 bases, and 12 bases separated the two germline ends. The length of the CDR3 is 13 residues. Clones were sequenced by immunoSEQ multiplex PCR, and TCRdb holds only the in-frame ones, with some missing. The profile shows hundreds of thousands of clones, approximately 81% of them singletons. This receptor was taken from a man between 40 and 49 years old with acute or convalescent COVID-19. The material sequenced was peripheral blood. V and J are TRBV7-9 and TRBJ2-3, with D perhaps TRBD2 (5 bases). The CDR3 reads CAQRGLSTDTQYF. For the CDR3, the DNA is TGTGCCCAGAGAGGACTGAGCACAGATACGCAGTATTTT.